This paragraph reports one T cell receptor (beta chain). This sample was included in a study of cytomegalovirus exposure and HLA in healthy donors. PCR used 60 Vbeta primers and 13 Jbeta primers. The table came from immunoSEQ multiplex PCR; TCRdb's copy has only in-frame clones and leaves some out. This sample's table has 200,000 to 250,000 clones. Trimming pared 3 bases from V and 4 bases from J, leaving 18 bases between. Germline lookup yields CDR1 KGHSH and CDR2 LQKENI. CDR3 length: 17 amino acids. The sample consisted of PBMCs. The chain recombines TRBV18 with TRBJ2-2; D might be TRBD1 (6 bases). This receptor was identified in a woman in her twenties or thirties in good health and CMV-seropositive. DNA for the CDR3: TGTGCCAGCTCACCTAAACAGGGCCGCGTGGGCACCGGGGAGCTGTTTTTT. This sequence encodes CASSPKQGRVGTGELFF.